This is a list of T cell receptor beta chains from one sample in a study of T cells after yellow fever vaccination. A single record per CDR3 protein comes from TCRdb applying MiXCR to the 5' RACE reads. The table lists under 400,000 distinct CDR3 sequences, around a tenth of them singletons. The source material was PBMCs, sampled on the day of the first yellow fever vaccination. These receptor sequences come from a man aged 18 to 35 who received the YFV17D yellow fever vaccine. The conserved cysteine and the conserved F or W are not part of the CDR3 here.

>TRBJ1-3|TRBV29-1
SVDTTGNTIY
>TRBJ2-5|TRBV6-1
ASSTPTDLTYTQY
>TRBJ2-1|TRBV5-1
ASSLRDRGYNEQF
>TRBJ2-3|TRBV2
ASGGHGGAHTQY
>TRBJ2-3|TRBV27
ASSESDYSHTDTQY
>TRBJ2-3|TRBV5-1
ASSSTGLGPDTQY
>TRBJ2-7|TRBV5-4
ASSYGLAGGYEQY
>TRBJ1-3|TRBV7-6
ASSLVGGTDGNTIY
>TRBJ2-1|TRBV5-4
ASSSSGLAGGASF
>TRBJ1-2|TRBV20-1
SARDRTVYGYT
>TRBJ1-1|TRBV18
ASSPWEKGAF
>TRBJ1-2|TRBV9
ASSSRPGDPSLPRGYT
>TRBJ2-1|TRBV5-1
ASSLGGTGRFNEQF
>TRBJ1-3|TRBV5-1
ASSPVGSGNTIY
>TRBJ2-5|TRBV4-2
ASSQDGAGGWETQY
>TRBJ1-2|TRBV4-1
ASSQEEGWGYGYT
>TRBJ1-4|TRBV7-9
ASGLTNDGEKLF
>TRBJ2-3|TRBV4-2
ASSLRLEGVDTQY
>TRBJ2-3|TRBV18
ASSPLGGGGTDTQY
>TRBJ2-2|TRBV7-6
ASSPWTGRTGELF
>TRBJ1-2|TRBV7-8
ASSWGREVYGYT
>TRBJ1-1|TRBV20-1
SARVRVNTEAF
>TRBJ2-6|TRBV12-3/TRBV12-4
ASRHGGAGANVLT
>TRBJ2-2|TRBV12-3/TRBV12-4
ASKPWAGANTGELF